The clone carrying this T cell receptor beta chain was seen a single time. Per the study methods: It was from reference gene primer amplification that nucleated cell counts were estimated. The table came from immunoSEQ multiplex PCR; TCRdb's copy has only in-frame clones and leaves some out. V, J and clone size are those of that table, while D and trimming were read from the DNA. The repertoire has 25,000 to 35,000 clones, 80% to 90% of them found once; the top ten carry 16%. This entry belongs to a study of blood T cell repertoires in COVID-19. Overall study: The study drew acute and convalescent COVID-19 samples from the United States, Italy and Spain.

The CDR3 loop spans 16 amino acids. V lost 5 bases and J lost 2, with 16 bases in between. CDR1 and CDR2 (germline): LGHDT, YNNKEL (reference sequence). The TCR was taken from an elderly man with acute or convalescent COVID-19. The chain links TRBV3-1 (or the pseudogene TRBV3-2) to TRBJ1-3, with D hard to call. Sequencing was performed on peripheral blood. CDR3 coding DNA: TGTGCCAGCAGCTCCCGTTCTATGAGTGCTGGAAACACCATATATTTT. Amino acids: CASSSRSMSAGNTIYF.